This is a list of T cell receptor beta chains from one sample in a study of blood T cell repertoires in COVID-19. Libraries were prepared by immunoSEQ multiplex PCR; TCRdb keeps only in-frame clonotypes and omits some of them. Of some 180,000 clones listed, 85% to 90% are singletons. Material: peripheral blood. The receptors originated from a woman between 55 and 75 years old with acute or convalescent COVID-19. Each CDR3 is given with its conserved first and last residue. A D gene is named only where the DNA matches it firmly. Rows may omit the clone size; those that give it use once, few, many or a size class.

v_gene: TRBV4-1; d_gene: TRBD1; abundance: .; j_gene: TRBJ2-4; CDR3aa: CASSQEPTGVWENIQYF; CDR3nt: TGCGCCAGCAGCCAAGAGCCCACAGGGGTCTGGGAAAACATTCAGTACTTC
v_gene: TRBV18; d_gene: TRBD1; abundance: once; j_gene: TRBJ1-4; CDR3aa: CASSPPNRGGEKLFF; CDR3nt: TGTGCCAGCTCACCGCCCAACAGGGGAGGAGAAAAACTGTTTTTT
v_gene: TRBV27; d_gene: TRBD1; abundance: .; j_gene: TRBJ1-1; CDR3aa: CATRQGVILSEAFF; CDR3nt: TGTGCCACCAGGCAGGGGGTGATTTTATCTGAAGCTTTCTTT
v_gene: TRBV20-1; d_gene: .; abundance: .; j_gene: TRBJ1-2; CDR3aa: CSASEGGFYGYTF; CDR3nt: TGCAGTGCTAGTGAGGGGGGATTTTATGGCTACACCTTC
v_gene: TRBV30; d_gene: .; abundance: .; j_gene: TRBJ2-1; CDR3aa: CAWSLSLGEQFF; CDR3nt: TGTGCCTGGAGCCTTAGCCTCGGTGAGCAGTTCTTC
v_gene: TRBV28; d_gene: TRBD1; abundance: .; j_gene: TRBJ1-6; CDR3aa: CASRTGVGSPLHF; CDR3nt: TGTGCCAGCAGGACAGGGGTCGGCTCACCCCTCCACTTT
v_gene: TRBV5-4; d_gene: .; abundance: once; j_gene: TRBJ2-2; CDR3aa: CASSRGQSAAVNTGELFF; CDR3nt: TGTGCCAGCAGCCGCGGACAGTCGGCCGCGGTGAACACCGGGGAGCTGTTTTTT
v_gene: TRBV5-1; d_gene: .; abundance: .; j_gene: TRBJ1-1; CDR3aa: CASSLTGDTEAFF; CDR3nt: TGCGCCAGCAGCTTGACCGGGGACACTGAAGCTTTCTTT
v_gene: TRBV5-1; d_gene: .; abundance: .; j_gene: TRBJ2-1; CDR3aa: CASSLDGSSYNEQFF; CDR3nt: TGCGCCAGCAGCTTAGACGGGAGCTCCTACAATGAGCAGTTCTTC
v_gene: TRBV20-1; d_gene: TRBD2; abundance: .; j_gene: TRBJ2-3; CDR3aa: CSASQIAGVTDTQYF; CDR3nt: TGCAGTGCTAGTCAGATAGCGGGAGTCACAGATACGCAGTATTTT
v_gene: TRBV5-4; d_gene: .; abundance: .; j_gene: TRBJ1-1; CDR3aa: CASSLGQDKAFF; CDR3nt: TGTGCCAGCAGCTTGGGACAGGATAAAGCTTTCTTT
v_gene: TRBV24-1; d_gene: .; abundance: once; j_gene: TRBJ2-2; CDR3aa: CATSDLRLPNTGELFF; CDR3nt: TGTGCCACCAGTGATTTACGACTACCGAACACCGGGGAGCTGTTTTTT
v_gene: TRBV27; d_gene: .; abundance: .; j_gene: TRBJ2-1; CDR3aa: CASTRNGGNEQFF; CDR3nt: TGTGCCAGCACTAGAAATGGTGGCAATGAGCAGTTCTTC
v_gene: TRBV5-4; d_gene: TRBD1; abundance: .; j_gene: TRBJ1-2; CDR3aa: CASSNRGTGGYGYTF; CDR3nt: TGTGCCAGCAGCAACCGCGGGACAGGGGGCTATGGCTACACCTTC
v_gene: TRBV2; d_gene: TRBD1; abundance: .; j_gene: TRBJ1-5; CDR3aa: CASSADRAHSNQPQHF; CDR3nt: TGTGCCAGCAGTGCGGACAGGGCTCATAGCAATCAGCCCCAGCATTTT
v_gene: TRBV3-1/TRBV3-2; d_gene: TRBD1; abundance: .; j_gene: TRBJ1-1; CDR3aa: CASSPFGTGGVGTEAFF; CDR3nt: TGTGCCAGCAGCCCGTTTGGGACAGGGGGTGTTGGCACTGAAGCTTTCTTT
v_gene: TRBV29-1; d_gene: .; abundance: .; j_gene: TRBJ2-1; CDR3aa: CSVDPNSNEQFF; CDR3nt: TGCAGCGTTGACCCAAATTCCAATGAGCAGTTCTTC
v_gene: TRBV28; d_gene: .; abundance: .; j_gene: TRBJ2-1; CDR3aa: CASSLVGGSNEQFF; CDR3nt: TGTGCCAGCAGTTTAGTTGGTGGGAGCAATGAGCAGTTCTTC
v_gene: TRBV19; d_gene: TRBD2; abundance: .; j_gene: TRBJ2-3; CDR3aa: CASDPSGRVSTDTQYF; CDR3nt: TGTGCCAGTGACCCTAGCGGGAGGGTTAGCACAGATACGCAGTATTTT
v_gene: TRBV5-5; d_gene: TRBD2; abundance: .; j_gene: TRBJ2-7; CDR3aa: CASSLEGSGSFPYEQYF; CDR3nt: TGTGCCAGCAGCTTGGAGGGTAGCGGGAGTTTTCCGTACGAGCAGTACTTC
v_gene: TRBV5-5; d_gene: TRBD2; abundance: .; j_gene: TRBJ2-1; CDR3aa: CASSPLAGQYNEQFF; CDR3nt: TGTGCCAGCAGCCCACTAGCGGGACAGTACAATGAGCAGTTCTTC
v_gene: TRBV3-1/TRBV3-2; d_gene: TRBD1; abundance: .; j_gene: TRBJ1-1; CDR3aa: CASSSSPAGGSEAFF; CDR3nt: TGTGCCAGCAGCTCGAGCCCTGCAGGGGGCTCTGAAGCTTTCTTT
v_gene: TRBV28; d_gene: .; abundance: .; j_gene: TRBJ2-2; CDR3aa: CASSRGGELFF; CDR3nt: TGTGCCAGCAGTCGAGGAGGGGAGCTGTTTTTT
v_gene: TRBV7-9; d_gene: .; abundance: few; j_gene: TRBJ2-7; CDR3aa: CASSSGPYEQYF; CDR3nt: TGTGCCAGCAGCTCTGGCCCCTACGAGCAGTACTTC
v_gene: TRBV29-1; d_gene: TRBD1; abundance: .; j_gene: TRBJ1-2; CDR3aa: CSVWWTGYGYTF; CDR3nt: TGCAGCGTTTGGTGGACAGGGTATGGCTACACCTTC
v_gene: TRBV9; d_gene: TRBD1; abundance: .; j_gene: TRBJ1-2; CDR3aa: CASSGDSPYGYTF; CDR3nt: TGTGCCAGCAGCGGGGACAGTCCGTATGGCTACACCTTC
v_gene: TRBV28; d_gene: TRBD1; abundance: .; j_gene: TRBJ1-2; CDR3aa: CASSLTPGGGGYTF; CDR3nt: TGTGCCAGCAGTCTCACTCCAGGGGGCGGTGGCTACACCTTC
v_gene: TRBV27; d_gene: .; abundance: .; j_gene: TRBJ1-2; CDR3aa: CASSLAPGGDYGYTF; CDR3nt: TGTGCCAGCAGTTTAGCCCCGGGGGGCGACTATGGCTACACCTTC
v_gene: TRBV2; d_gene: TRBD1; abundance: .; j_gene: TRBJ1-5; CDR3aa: CASTGDRGNQPQHF; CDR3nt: TGTGCCAGCACCGGGGACAGGGGCAATCAGCCCCAGCATTTT
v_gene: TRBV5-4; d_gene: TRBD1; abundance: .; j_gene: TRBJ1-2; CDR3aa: CASSNSGGEYGYTF; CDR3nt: TGTGCCAGCAGCAACTCAGGGGGAGAGTATGGCTACACCTTC
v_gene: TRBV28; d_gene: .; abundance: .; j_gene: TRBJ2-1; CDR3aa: CASTPGGGGVSYNEQFF; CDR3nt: TGTGCCAGCACCCCAGGGGGCGGGGGGGTCTCCTACAATGAGCAGTTCTTC
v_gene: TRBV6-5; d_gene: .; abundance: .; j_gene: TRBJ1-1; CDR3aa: CASNFRAANTEAFF; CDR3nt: TGTGCCAGCAACTTCAGGGCCGCGAACACTGAAGCTTTCTTT
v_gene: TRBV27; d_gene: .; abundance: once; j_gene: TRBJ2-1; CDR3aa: CASRETRGRQFF; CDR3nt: TGTGCCAGCAGGGAGACTAGAGGAAGGCAGTTCTTC
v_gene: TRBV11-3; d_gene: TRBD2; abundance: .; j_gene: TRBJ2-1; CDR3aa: CASSLGGLAGYNEQFF; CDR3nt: TGTGCCAGCAGCCTTGGTGGACTAGCGGGTTACAATGAGCAGTTCTTC
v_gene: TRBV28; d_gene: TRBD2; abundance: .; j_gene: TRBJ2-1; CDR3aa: CASRSAGGSSYNEQFF; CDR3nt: TGTGCCAGCAGGTCAGCAGGCGGGAGCTCCTACAATGAGCAGTTCTTC